The 4 T cell receptor beta chains given below trace back to one sample, sequenced in a study of cytomegalovirus exposure and HLA in healthy donors. The PCR had 60 Vbeta and 13 Jbeta primers. TCRdb's copy holds only in-frame clones and misses some; the assay was immunoSEQ multiplex PCR. Counted here are tens of thousands of clones, around 84% occurring once; the ten biggest clones make up under 2.5%. Material: PBMCs. The receptors originated from a man younger than 35 in good health and CMV-seronegative.

The chain recombines TRBV6-5 with TRBJ1-5, with 8 nucleotides matching TRBD1. The CDR3 is made up of 14 amino acids. Germline V gene lookup returns CDR1 MNHEY and CDR2 SVGAGI. Trimming removed 5 bases from V and 5 bases from J; junction bases left unmatched: 5. CDR3 nucleotides: TGTGCCAGCAGTGGCAGGGGGCTTCATCAGCCCCAGCATTTT. Its protein product is CASSGRGLHQPQHF.

V and J are TRBV9 and TRBJ2-7; D unclear. The V gene lost 0 bases and the J gene lost 0 bases, with 10 bases spanning the gap. The CDR3 totals 15 residues. The V gene's germline CDR1 is SGDLS and CDR2 YYNGEE. This chain's CDR3 is CASSVDPRISYEQYF. In DNA form, the CDR3 reads TGTGCCAGCAGCGTAGATCCGAGGATCTCCTACGAGCAGTACTTC.

J is TRBJ2-1 and V is TRBV27; 10 positions agree with TRBD2. This CDR3 contains 14 residues. Germline lookup yields CDR1 MNHEY and CDR2 SMNVEV (reference sequence). V was pared by 10 bases and J by 10 bases, with 13 bases of the junction left unmatched. CDR3 sequence (DNA): TGTGCCACCGGAGGACTAGCGGCCGTCGTCGAGCAGTTCTTC. Translation gives CATGGLAAVVEQFF.

This sequence joins TRBV14 and TRBJ1-2; D is uncertain. V was clipped by 1 base and J by 2 bases, with 5 bases between them. This CDR3 has 13 residues. Germline V gene sequence: CDR1 SGHDN, CDR2 FVKESK. This chain's CDR3 is CASSQVRNYGYTF. The CDR3 DNA reads as TGTGCCAGCAGCCAAGTGAGGAACTATGGCTACACCTTC.